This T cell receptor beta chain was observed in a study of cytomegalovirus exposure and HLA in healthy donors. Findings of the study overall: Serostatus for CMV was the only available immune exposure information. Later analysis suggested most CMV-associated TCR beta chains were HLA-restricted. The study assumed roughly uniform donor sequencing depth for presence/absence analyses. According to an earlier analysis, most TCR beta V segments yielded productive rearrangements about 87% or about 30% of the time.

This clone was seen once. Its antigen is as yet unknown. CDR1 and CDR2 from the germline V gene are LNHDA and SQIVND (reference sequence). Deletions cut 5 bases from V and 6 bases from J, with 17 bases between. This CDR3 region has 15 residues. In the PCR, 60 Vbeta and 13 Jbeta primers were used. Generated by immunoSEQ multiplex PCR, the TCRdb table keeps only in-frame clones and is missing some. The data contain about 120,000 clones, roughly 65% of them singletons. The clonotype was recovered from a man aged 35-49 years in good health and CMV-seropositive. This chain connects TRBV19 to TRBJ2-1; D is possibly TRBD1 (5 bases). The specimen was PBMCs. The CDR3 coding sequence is TGTGCCAGTAGTGCCCCCAGGGCCAATGGCAATGAGCAGTTCTTC. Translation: CASSAPRANGNEQFF.